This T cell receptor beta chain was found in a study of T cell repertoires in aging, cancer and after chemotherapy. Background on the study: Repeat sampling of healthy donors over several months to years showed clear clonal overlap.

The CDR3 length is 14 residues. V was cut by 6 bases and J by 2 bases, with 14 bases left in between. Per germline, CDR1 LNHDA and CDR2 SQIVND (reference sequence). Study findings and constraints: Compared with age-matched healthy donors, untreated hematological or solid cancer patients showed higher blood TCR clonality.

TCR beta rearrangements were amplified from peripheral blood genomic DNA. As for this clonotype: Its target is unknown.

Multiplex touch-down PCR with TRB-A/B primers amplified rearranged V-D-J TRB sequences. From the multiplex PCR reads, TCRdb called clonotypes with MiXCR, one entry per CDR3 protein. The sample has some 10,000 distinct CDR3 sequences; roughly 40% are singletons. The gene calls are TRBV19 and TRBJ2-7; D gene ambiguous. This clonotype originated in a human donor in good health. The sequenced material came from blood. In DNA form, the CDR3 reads TGTGCCAGTAGCACGACACGCTCGGCCTACGAGCAGTACTTC. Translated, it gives CASSTTRSAYEQYF.